The sequence of this T cell receptor beta chain was determined in a study of OX40 agonist ivuxolimab in advanced cancers. The overall study: Patients receiving dose escalation had hepatocellular carcinoma, melanoma, renal cell or head and neck cancer. At 82.7% male, the cohort had a mean age of approximately 64 years, ranging from about 23 to 79. Findings of the study overall: By week 6 at 0.1 to 3.0 mg/kg, blood CD4+ and CD8+ T cells had expanded clonally. On average, a greater number of expanded clones characterised CD8+ T cells relative to CD4+.

Sequenced by immunoSEQ multiplex PCR; TCRdb stores in-frame clones only, minus some. The table records 90,000 to 120,000 clones, under 95% of them present only once. A single count supports this clone. The target antigen is unknown. This TCR was sampled from an adult with an advanced solid tumor such as melanoma, head and neck, liver or kidney cancer. The starting material was CD4+ or CD8+ T cells sorted from blood, obtained in a trial of the OX40 agonist ivuxolimab.

The CDR3 DNA reads as TGTGCCAGCAGCTTCCAGGGCAGAGGCACAGATACGCAGTATTTT. Residues: CASSFQGRGTDTQYF. This chain connects TRBV13 to TRBJ2-3; a weak D match, TRBD1 (5 bases). This CDR3 contains 15 residues. Trimming removed 3 bases at V and 1 base at J, with 11 bases between. Germline CDR1 reads PRHDT; CDR2 reads FYEKMQ (reference sequence).